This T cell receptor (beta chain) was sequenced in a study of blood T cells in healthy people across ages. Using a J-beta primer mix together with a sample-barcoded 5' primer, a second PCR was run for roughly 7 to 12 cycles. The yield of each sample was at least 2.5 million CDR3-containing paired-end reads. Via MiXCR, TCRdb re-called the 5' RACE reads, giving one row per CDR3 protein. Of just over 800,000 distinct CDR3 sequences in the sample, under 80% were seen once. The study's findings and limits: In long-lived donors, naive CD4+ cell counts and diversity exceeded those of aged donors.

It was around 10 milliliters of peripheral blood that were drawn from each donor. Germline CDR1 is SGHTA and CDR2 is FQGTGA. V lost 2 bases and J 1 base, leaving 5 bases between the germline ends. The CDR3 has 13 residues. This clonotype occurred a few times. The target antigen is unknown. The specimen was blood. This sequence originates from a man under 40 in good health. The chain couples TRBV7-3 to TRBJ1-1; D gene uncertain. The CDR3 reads CASSLQWNTEAFF. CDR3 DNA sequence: TGTGCCAGCAGCTTACAGTGGAACACTGAAGCTTTCTTT.